The 23 T cell receptor beta chains in this list originate from one sample, sequenced in a study of cytomegalovirus exposure and HLA in healthy donors. Amplification used 60 Vbeta primers and 13 Jbeta primers. Measured with immunoSEQ multiplex PCR; TCRdb has only the in-frame clones, and not every one. The sample records 55,000 to 80,000 clones, more than 70% being singletons. Sequencing input: PBMCs. The receptor set was obtained from a man aged 35-49 years in good health and CMV-seronegative.

This sequence joins TRBV18 and TRBJ2-5, with 7 bases fitting TRBD1. Germline V gene lookup returns CDR1 KGHSH and CDR2 LQKENI. This CDR3 region has 15 residues. Germline trimming cut 3 bases from V and 2 bases from J; bases unmatched to any gene: 6. This CDR3 is CASSPSTGDQETQYF. The DNA of the CDR3 is TGTGCCAGCTCACCCAGCACAGGGGATCAAGAGACCCAGTACTTC.

Turning to this clone: Germline is not matched at one junction end, which may reflect a read error. The V call is TRBV28, the J call TRBJ2-1; D possibly corresponds to TRBD1 (6 bases). The CDR3 covers 12 residues. Germline CDR1 reads MDHEN; CDR2 reads SYDVKM. The CDR3 loop reads CASSLLGAPPLF. The CDR3 region has the DNA TGTGCCAGCAGTTTACTGGGGGCGCCCCCCCTCTTC.

This rearrangement joins TRBV11-3 to TRBJ2-1; 12 bases map to TRBD2. Germline CDR1 is SGHNT and CDR2 is YENEEA. The CDR3 runs to 17 residues. V lost 5 bases and J lost 4; bases outside the gene matches: 9. The CDR3 region is CASSRSGLAGIYNEQFF. The CDR3 DNA sequence: TGTGCCAGCAGCCGTTCTGGACTAGCGGGGATATACAATGAGCAGTTCTTC.

The chain carries TRBV10-3 and TRBJ1-4; TRBD1 is a possible D gene (6 bases). V was pared by 0 bases and J by 7 bases, with 12 bases between. CDR1 and CDR2 (germline): ENHRY, SYGVKD. The CDR3 contains 15 residues. The CDR3 nucleotides are TGTGCCATCAGTGAGTCCTCCCTACAGGGTGAAAAACTGTTTTTT. Translation: CAISESSLQGEKLFF.

V usage is TRBV5-8 and J usage is TRBJ2-7, with 7 bases matching TRBD2. Per germline, CDR1 SGHTS and CDR2 YDEGEE. V was clipped by 3 bases and J by 4 bases; unmatched bases: 13. This CDR3 region has 16 residues. CDR3 sequence: CASSWGPTSTKYEQYF. CDR3 sequence (DNA): TGTGCCAGCAGCTGGGGACCGACTAGCACTAAATACGAGCAGTACTTC.

The chain uses TRBV9 and TRBJ1-1; D is unresolved. The germline gives CDR1 SGDLS, CDR2 YYNGEE. This CDR3 spans 15 amino acids. V shed 7 bases and J shed 0 bases, with 16 bases lying between them. The CDR3 DNA sequence: TGTGCCAGCTTGGCGGGCGGCAGGTTGAACACTGAAGCTTTCTTT. Its protein product is CASLAGGRLNTEAFF. The full variable domain, with the rest looked up from reference TRBV9 and TRBJ1-1, is DSGVTQTPKHLITATGQRVTLRCSPRSGDLSVYWYQQSLDQGLQFLIQYYNGEERAKGNILERFSAQQFPDLHSELNLSSLELGDSALYFCASLAGGRLNTEAFFGQGTRLTVV.

This chain connects TRBV15 to TRBJ1-6, with TRBD1 as a possible D gene (5 bases). V lost 5 bases and J 3 bases, leaving 14 bases between the germline ends. The CDR3 covers 16 residues. Germline-derived CDR1 and CDR2 are LNHNV and YYDKDF (reference sequence). The CDR3 protein is CATSPTGGNYNSPLHF. DNA for the CDR3: TGTGCCACCAGCCCAACCGGGGGGAACTATAATTCACCCCTCCACTTT.

The chain combines TRBV30 with TRBJ1-6, with 10 bases that match TRBD1. J was trimmed by 10 bases and V by 4 bases; bases with no gene match: 10. CDR1 GTSNPN and CDR2 SVGIG come from the germline V gene (reference sequence). This CDR3 spans 15 amino acids. CDR3 coding DNA: TGTGCCTGGATCTTGACCGGGACAGGGGCATCACCCCTCCACTTT. It translates to CAWILTGTGASPLHF.

This chain uses TRBV4-2 with TRBJ2-2; TRBD2 aligns across 13 bases. The junction had 8 bases not matched to a gene; V was cut back by 0 bases and J by 4 bases. The CDR3 is 19 amino acids. CDR1 LGHNA and CDR2 YNFKEQ come from the germline V gene. The DNA for the CDR3 is TGTGCCAGCAGCCAAGATTTGACTAGCGGGGGGCGCGTCACCGGGGAGCTGTTTTTT. This sequence encodes CASSQDLTSGGRVTGELFF.

The chain has TRBV5-6 and TRBJ1-5; D is perhaps TRBD1 (6 bases). V was trimmed by 4 bases and J by 7 bases, leaving 15 bases between them. Germline V lookup: CDR1 SGHDT, CDR2 YYEEEE. The CDR3 contains 14 residues. CDR3 in amino acids: CASSRGPGEQPQHF. In DNA, the CDR3 is TGTGCCAGCAGCCGCGGGCCAGGGGAGCAGCCCCAGCATTTT.

On this clone itself: Sequence at one end of the junction differs from germline and may be a read error. This chain uses TRBV7-9 with TRBJ1-2, with 8 bases matching TRBD1. The CDR3 covers 15 residues. From germline, CDR1 is SEHNR and CDR2 FQNEAQ (reference sequence). The CDR3 sequence is CSSSLKSGGGYGYTF. Here the CDR3 DNA reads TGTTCCAGCAGCTTAAAATCAGGGGGCGGTTATGGCTACACCTTC.

This chain joins TRBV2 and TRBJ1-2; D is possibly TRBD1 (6 bases). The CDR3 length is 13 residues. Looked up from germline, CDR1 is SNHLY and CDR2 is FYNNEI. The V end was cut by 6 bases, the J end by 3 bases, with 11 bases between. The CDR3 is CASSVNRDYGYTF. CDR3 coding DNA: TGTGCCAGCAGCGTTAACAGGGACTATGGCTACACCTTC.

V usage is TRBV5-1 and J usage is TRBJ2-1; D is perhaps TRBD1 (6 bases). The germline V gene has CDR1 SGHRS and CDR2 YFSETQ. Trimming pared 4 bases from V and 7 bases from J, leaving 30 bases between. The CDR3 has 19 residues. The CDR3 here is CASSTGTRQAMAPGNEQFF. DNA for the CDR3: TGCGCCAGCAGCACTGGGACAAGACAGGCAATGGCCCCCGGGAATGAGCAGTTCTTC.

This chain links TRBV2 with TRBJ2-1; 9 nucleotides line up with TRBD1. The length of the CDR3 is 16 residues. Unmatched junction bases numbered 8, after V lost 5 bases and J lost 3 bases. Germline V gene sequence: CDR1 SNHLY, CDR2 FYNNEI. CDR3 nucleotides: TGTGCCAGCAGTTTGCACAGGGGGCGCGACTACAATGAGCAGTTCTTC. It encodes CASSLHRGRDYNEQFF. The full variable domain, rest sourced from reference TRBV2 and TRBJ2-1, is EPEVTQTPSHQVTQMGQEVILRCVPISNHLYFYWYRQILGQKVEFLVSFYNNEISEKSEIFDDQFSVERPDGSNFTLKIRSTKLEDSAMYFCASSLHRGRDYNEQFFGPGTRLTVL.

The CDR3 DNA reads as TGTGCCAGCAGCTCCGGGACAGGGGGACGCGAGACCCAGTACTTC. Translation: CASSSGTGGRETQYF. V is TRBV5-6 and J is TRBJ2-5; 11 bases line up with TRBD1. Germline CDR1 reads SGHDT; CDR2 reads YYEEEE. V lost 3 bases to trimming and J lost 5 bases; unmatched junction nucleotides: 6. The CDR3 extends over 15 amino acids.

The V and J genes are TRBV2 and TRBJ1-2; D is unresolved. The CDR3 totals 14 residues. Trimming cost V 7 bases and J 0 bases, with 12 bases left between them. Germline V gene data show CDR1 as SNHLY and CDR2 as FYNNEI. This CDR3 reads CASKEEGANYGYTF. CDR3 nucleotides: TGTGCCAGCAAAGAGGAAGGAGCTAACTATGGCTACACCTTC.

Worth noting for this clone: This CDR3 is also generated by other DNA sequences in the sample. The chain carries TRBV7-2 and TRBJ1-2, with TRBD1 matching 7 bases. With 5 bases clipped from V and 4 bases from J, the junction kept 4 bases outside the gene matches. In germline, CDR1 is SGHTA, CDR2 FQGNSA. The CDR3 covers 13 residues. CDR3 DNA sequence: TGTGCCAGCAGCGCGGGACAGAGCTATGGCTACACCTTC. Residues: CASSAGQSYGYTF. The variable domain in full, with the rest retrieved from reference TRBV7-2 and TRBJ1-2, is GAGVSQSPSNKVTEKGKDVELRCDPISGHTALYWYRQSLGQGLEFLIYFQGNSAPDKSGLPSDRFSAERTGGSVSTLTIQRTQQEDSAVYLCASSAGQSYGYTFGSGTRLTVV.

The chain uses TRBV10-1 and TRBJ2-2, with D maybe TRBD2 (6 bases). The germline gives CDR1 WNHNN, CDR2 SYGVQD (reference sequence). The CDR3 is made up of 13 amino acids. Trimming removed 3 bases at V and 7 bases at J, with 9 bases between. In DNA form, the CDR3 reads TGCGCCAGCAGTGACCCCGGGAGCGGGGAGCTGTTTTTT. Amino acid sequence: CASSDPGSGELFF.

J is TRBJ1-4 and V is TRBV5-6, with a tentative D call TRBD1 (6 bases). The CDR3 has 16 residues. Per germline, CDR1 SGHDT and CDR2 YYEEEE. V lost 4 bases, J lost 3 bases, and 16 bases lay in between. The CDR3 region has the DNA TGTGCCAGCAGCCTGTTCACACAGGGTTCTAATGAAAAACTGTTTTTT. Residues: CASSLFTQGSNEKLFF. Filled out from reference TRBV5-6 and TRBJ1-4, the complete variable domain reads DAGVTQSPTHLIKTRGQQVTLRCSPKSGHDTVSWYQQALGQGPQFIFQYYEEEERQRGNFPDRFSGHQFPNYSSELNVNALLLGDSALYLCASSLFTQGSNEKLFFGSGTQLSVL.

The chain is built from TRBV28 and TRBJ1-2, with D perhaps matching TRBD1 (5 bases). Trimming shortened V by 7 bases and J by 7 bases, and 19 bases separated the two germline ends. Germline CDR1 is MDHEN and CDR2 is SYDVKM. CDR3 size: 14 residues. In DNA form, the CDR3 reads TGTGCCAGCACCCTCCAGGGATTTCCCCCTGGCTACACCTTC. It is translated as CASTLQGFPPGYTF.

The chain joins TRBV5-4 to TRBJ1-1, with D hard to call. This CDR3 has 13 amino acids. Per the germline V gene, CDR1 is SGHNT and CDR2 is YYREEE (reference sequence). V shed 2 bases and J shed 3 bases, with 8 bases lying between them. The CDR3: CASSFDEDTEAFF. CDR3 nucleotides: TGTGCCAGCAGCTTCGACGAGGACACTGAAGCTTTCTTT.

V and J are TRBV19 and TRBJ1-6; D unresolved. Germline V CDR1 and CDR2: LNHDA, SQIVND (reference sequence). CDR3 length equals 15 residues. With 5 bases removed from V and 2 bases from J, the gap between germline ends came to 10 bases. The CDR3 is CASSSPAAYNSPLHF. The DNA for the CDR3 is TGTGCCAGTAGTTCCCCAGCGGCCTATAATTCACCCCTCCACTTT.

This clone was seen only once. The chain uses TRBV6-6 and TRBJ2-1; 8 bases map to TRBD1. V lost 8 bases to trimming and J lost 7 bases; unmatched junction nucleotides: 4. Germline CDR1 and CDR2: MNHNY and SVGAGI (reference sequence). CDR3 length: 12 amino acids. The CDR3 DNA sequence: TGTGCCAGCTCAAGACAGGGGAATGAGCAGTTCTTC. Residues: CASSRQGNEQFF.